These 6 T cell receptor beta chains share one sample of origin, sequenced in a study of molecular identifiers for immune sequencing clone quantification. One entry per CDR3 protein, called by TCRdb with MiXCR from the PCR reads. This table holds over 550,000 distinct CDR3 sequences, 25% found once. Sequencing was carried out using naive CD8+ T cells from blood, with Jurkat cell RNA spiked in. Noted subset: FACS-sorted CD8+CD4-CCR7+CD45RA+ naive T cells. The source of these receptors is a human donor in good health. Some libraries in this study had Jurkat cell RNA spiked in.

Note on this clonotype: This could be a read error, since a much larger clone is one nucleotide away. V usage is TRBV7-9 and J usage is TRBJ2-7; 9 bases are shared with TRBD1. The germline gives CDR1 SEHNR, CDR2 FQNEAQ (reference sequence). The CDR3 is 16 amino acids. V gave up 5 bases and J gave up 6 bases; unmatched junction bases: 14. CDR3 bases: TGTGCCAGCAGCGCGAGACTGGGACAGGGCCCCCCCGAGCAGTACTTC. Residues: CASSARLGQGPPEQYF.

This clonotype was recorded only once. An end of the junction does not agree with germline; a read error may underlie this. The chain uses TRBV15 and TRBJ2-1; 9 nucleotides line up with TRBD1. This CDR3 has 16 residues. CDR1 and CDR2 from the germline V gene are LNHNV and YYDKDF (reference sequence). CDR3 sequence reads: CATSTRRDRASNEQLF. The CDR3 bases are TGTGCCACCAGCACCCGCCGGGACAGGGCGAGCAATGAGCAGCTCTTC. Full variable domain (outside the CDR3, taken from reference TRBV15 and TRBJ2-1): DAMVIQNPRYQVTQFGKPVTLSCSQTLNHNVMYWYQQKSSQAPKLLFHYYDKDFNNEADTPDNFQSRRPNTSFCFLDIRSPGLGDTAMYLCATSTRRDRASNEQLFGPGTRLTVL.

The CDR3 here is CARREGSFHQPQHF. The CDR3 DNA is TGTGCCAGAAGGGAGGGTAGTTTTCATCAGCCCCAGCATTTT. The V call is TRBV5-3, the J call TRBJ1-5; no definite D call. TRBV5-3 is given ORF status, its function remaining uncertain. Trimming left V 5 bases short and J 5 bases short, with 14 bases between. The CDR3 has 14 residues.

V gene TRBV10-2 combines with J gene TRBJ1-5, with a possible D match to TRBD1 (5 bases). The CDR3 runs 15 residues. CDR1 WSHSY and CDR2 SAAADI come from the germline V gene. Trimming removed 3 bases from V and 5 bases from J, with 14 bases in between. The CDR3 protein is CASSDDRTLYQPQHF. The CDR3 nucleotides are TGCGCCAGCAGTGACGACAGAACACTATATCAGCCCCAGCATTTT.

The gene calls are TRBV10-3 and TRBJ1-3, with D hard to call. Trimming cost V 10 bases and J 8 bases, with 15 bases left between them. Germline V gene data show CDR1 as ENHRY and CDR2 as SYGVKD. CDR3 length: 12 residues. This CDR3 reads CATSREEDTIYF. CDR3 coding DNA: TGTGCCACCAGCCGAGAGGAAGACACCATATATTTT.

This clonotype occurred many times. V gene TRBV9 combines with J gene TRBJ2-7, with 8 bases matching TRBD2. The V gene's germline CDR1 is SGDLS and CDR2 YYNGEE. The CDR3 length is 16 residues. V lost 4 bases, J lost 0 bases, and 9 bases stayed unmatched. The CDR3 DNA is TGTGCCAGCAGCTCCCGAGGTGGGACTAGCTCCTACGAGCAGTACTTC. It encodes CASSSRGGTSSYEQYF.